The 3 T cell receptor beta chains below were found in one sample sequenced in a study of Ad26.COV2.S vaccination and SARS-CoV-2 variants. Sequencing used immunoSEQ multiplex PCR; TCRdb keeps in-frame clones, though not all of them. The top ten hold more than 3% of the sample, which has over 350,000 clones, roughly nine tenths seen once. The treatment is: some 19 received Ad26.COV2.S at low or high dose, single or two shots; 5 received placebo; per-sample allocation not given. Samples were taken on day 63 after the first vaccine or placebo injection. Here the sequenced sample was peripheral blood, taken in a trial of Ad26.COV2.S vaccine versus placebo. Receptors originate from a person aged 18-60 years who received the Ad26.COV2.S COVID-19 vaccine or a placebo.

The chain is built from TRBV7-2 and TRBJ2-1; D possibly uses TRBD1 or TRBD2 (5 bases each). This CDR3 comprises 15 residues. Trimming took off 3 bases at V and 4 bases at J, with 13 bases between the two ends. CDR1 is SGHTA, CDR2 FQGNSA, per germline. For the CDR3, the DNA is TGTGCCAGCAGCTTGACGGGGACCCTATACAATGAGCAGTTCTTC. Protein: CASSLTGTLYNEQFF.

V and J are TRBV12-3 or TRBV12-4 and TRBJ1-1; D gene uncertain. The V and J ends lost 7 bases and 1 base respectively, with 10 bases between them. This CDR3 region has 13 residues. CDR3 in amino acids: CASNIGGNTEAFF. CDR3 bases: TGTGCCAGCAACATAGGAGGGAACACTGAAGCTTTCTTT.

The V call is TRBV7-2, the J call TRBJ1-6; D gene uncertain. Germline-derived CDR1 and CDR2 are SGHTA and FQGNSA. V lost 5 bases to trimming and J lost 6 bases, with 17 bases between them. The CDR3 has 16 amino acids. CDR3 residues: CASSTRHVGSNSPLHF. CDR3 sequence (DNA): TGTGCCAGCAGCACACGACACGTGGGCTCTAATTCACCCCTCCACTTT. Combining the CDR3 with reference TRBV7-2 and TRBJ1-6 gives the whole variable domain GAGVSQSPSNKVTEKGKDVELRCDPISGHTALYWYRQSLGQGLEFLIYFQGNSAPDKSGLPSDRFSAERTGGSVSTLTIQRTQQEDSAVYLCASSTRHVGSNSPLHFGNGTRLTVT.